One sample yielded the 17 T cell receptor beta chains listed below, sequenced in a study of blood T cell repertoires in COVID-19. TCRdb's copy holds only in-frame clones and misses some; the assay was immunoSEQ multiplex PCR. Of under 25,000 clones in the sample, over 80% were seen once. The sample consisted of peripheral blood. Every receptor here comes from a man at least 80 years old with active or convalescent COVID-19.

This clone is a singleton in its sample. The CDR3 reads CASSYSLADTQYF. CDR3 in DNA: TGTGCCAGCAGTTACTCGCTAGCAGATACGCAGTATTTT. The chain recombines TRBV6-5 with TRBJ2-3; D is undetermined. V lost 0 bases and J 4 bases, leaving 5 bases between the germline ends. Germline CDR1 and CDR2: MNHEY and SVGAGI. The CDR3 is 13 residues long.

The chain carries TRBV5-4 and TRBJ1-3; TRBD1 matches 7 bases. The CDR3 is 20 amino acids. The germline CDR1 and CDR2 sequences are SGHNT and YYREEE (reference sequence). J gave up 0 bases and V 4 bases, and 19 bases lay outside the gene matches. The CDR3 spells CASSDRDRDTRFYSGNTIYF. CDR3 nucleotides: TGTGCCAGCAGCGATCGCGACAGGGACACTCGCTTTTACTCTGGAAACACCATATATTTT.

This clone was seen just once. Compared with germline, one end of the junction differs, possibly owing to a read error. The chain uses TRBV5-5 and TRBJ2-5; D might be TRBD1 (6 bases). CDR3 size: 17 residues. CDR1 and CDR2 (germline): SGHKS, YYEKEE (reference sequence). This chain's CDR3 is CASSSHAPGHLQEAQYF. DNA of the CDR3: TGTGCCAGCAGTTCACACGCCCCGGGACACCTACAAGAGGCCCAGTACTTC. The full variable domain, completed using reference TRBV5-5 and TRBJ2-5, is DAGVTQSPTHLIKTRGQQVTLRCSPISGHKSVSWYQQVLGQGPQFIFQYYEKEERGRGNFPDRFSARQFPNYSSELNVNALLLGDSALYLCASSSHAPGHLQEAQYFGPGTRLLVL.

The chain is built from TRBV7-9 and TRBJ2-1; D unclear. The CDR3 loop spans 16 amino acids. V dropped 2 bases and J dropped 9 bases, with 20 bases sitting between them. Germline CDR1 is SEHNR and CDR2 is FQNEAQ (reference sequence). The CDR3 nucleotides read TGTGCCAGCAGCTTATCCTACGTGCTAGGCTCGGGTGAGCAGTTCTTC. It encodes CASSLSYVLGSGEQFF.

V usage is TRBV3-1 (or the pseudogene TRBV3-2) and J usage is TRBJ2-3, with 15 bases lining up with TRBD2. Germline V CDR1 and CDR2: LGHDT, YNNKEL (reference sequence). V was pared by 4 bases and J by 4 bases, with 0 bases of the junction left unmatched. The CDR3 is made up of 15 amino acids. This CDR3 is CASSRTSGGADTQYF. CDR3 DNA: TGTGCCAGCAGCCGGACTAGCGGGGGGGCAGATACGCAGTATTTT.

This chain uses TRBV4-1 with TRBJ2-3; 10 positions agree with TRBD1. V was clipped by 4 bases and J by 5 bases; unmatched bases: 12. This CDR3 is 17 amino acids long. Per germline, CDR1 MGHRA and CDR2 YSYEKL. This CDR3 is CASSPKPGQGSGDTQYF. CDR3 DNA sequence: TGCGCCAGCAGCCCTAAGCCGGGACAGGGGAGTGGAGATACGCAGTATTTT.

The chain employs TRBV7-2 and TRBJ1-2; D is perhaps TRBD1 (6 bases). The CDR3 runs to 16 residues. CDR1 and CDR2 (germline): SGHTA, FQGNSA. The V end was cut by 3 bases, the J end by 5 bases, with 19 bases between. CDR3 protein: CASSFPQTRGTYGYTF. CDR3 DNA: TGTGCCAGCAGCTTCCCCCAGACAAGGGGGACGTATGGCTACACCTTC.

The chain combines TRBV14 with TRBJ2-6; D ambiguous. Germline V gene data show CDR1 as SGHDN and CDR2 as FVKESK. Trimming left V 3 bases short and J 0 bases short, with 6 bases between. The CDR3 is 15 residues long. Here the CDR3 reads CASSHLSSGANVLTF. The CDR3, as DNA: TGTGCCAGCAGCCATCTCAGCTCTGGGGCCAACGTCCTGACTTTC.

This clone was counted once. V gene TRBV5-1 combines with J gene TRBJ1-3; weak D call: TRBD1 (5 bases). Germline CDR1 SGHRS, CDR2 YFSETQ. V lost 0 bases and J 7 bases, leaving 14 bases between the germline ends. The CDR3 is 15 amino acids. CDR3: CASSLEGQGGNTIYF. The CDR3 bases are TGCGCCAGCAGCTTGGAAGGGCAGGGTGGCAACACCATATATTTT.

The chain couples TRBV6-5 to TRBJ1-2; 7 bases map to TRBD1. Trimming took 5 bases from V and 2 from J; bases not matched to a gene: 8. Per the germline V gene, CDR1 is MNHEY and CDR2 is SVGAGI. The CDR3 spans 15 residues. This chain's CDR3 is CASSPDRVGNYGYTF. The CDR3 coding sequence is TGTGCCAGCAGTCCCGACAGGGTAGGAAACTATGGCTACACCTTC.

The chain combines TRBV18 with TRBJ1-5; unclear D gene. Trimming stripped 3 bases from V and 5 bases from J, with 8 bases between. CDR3 length: 13 residues. Germline assignment: CDR1 KGHSH and CDR2 LQKENI. CDR3 loop: CASSPKRDQPQHF. The CDR3 nucleotides are TGTGCCAGCTCACCCAAGAGGGATCAGCCCCAGCATTTT.

In this sample, this clone turned up once. This chain joins TRBV6-2 or TRBV6-3 and TRBJ1-2; D gene unclear. The CDR3 covers 12 residues. V lost 0 bases to trimming and J lost 8 bases, with 7 bases between them. Germline CDR1 MNHEY, CDR2 SVGEGT. Here the CDR3 reads CASSYSSGGYTF. CDR3 sequence (DNA): TGTGCCAGCAGTTACTCGAGCGGCGGCTACACCTTC.

The chain joins TRBV19 to TRBJ2-7; 9 bases map to TRBD1. J gave up 0 bases and V 5 bases, and 11 bases lay outside the gene matches. Germline assignment: CDR1 LNHDA and CDR2 SQIVND (reference sequence). The CDR3 runs to 17 residues. The DNA of the CDR3 is TGTGCCAGTAGTCTCCGATCCGACAGGGGGAGCTCCTACGAGCAGTACTTC. Its translation: CASSLRSDRGSSYEQYF.

In nucleotides, the CDR3 is TGTGCCAGCAGCCAACGGTATAGCAATCAGCCCCAGCATTTT. It yields the protein CASSQRYSNQPQHF. The chain couples TRBV3-1 (or the pseudogene TRBV3-2) to TRBJ1-5; D not resolved. Per the germline V gene, CDR1 is LGHDT and CDR2 is YNNKEL (reference sequence). Trimming took off 2 bases at V and 0 bases at J, with 5 bases between the two ends. The CDR3 runs to 14 residues.

The chain joins TRBV30 to TRBJ2-2; tentatively, D is TRBD1 (6 bases). V shed 3 bases and J shed 5 bases, with 13 bases lying between them. This CDR3 contains 14 residues. Germline assignment: CDR1 GTSNPN and CDR2 SVGIG (reference sequence). This CDR3 is CAWRLGQQTGELFF. CDR3 sequence (DNA): TGTGCCTGGAGGCTGGGACAACAGACCGGGGAGCTGTTTTTT.

This sequence joins TRBV4-2 and TRBJ2-7; 8 bases are a match to TRBD1. CDR3 length: 15 residues. The germline V gene has CDR1 LGHNA and CDR2 YNFKEQ. V lost 4 bases, J lost 3 bases, and 8 bases stayed unmatched. CDR3 nucleotide sequence: TGTGCCAGCAGCCTCCATAGACAGGGGAACTACGAGCAGTACTTC. Translation: CASSLHRQGNYEQYF.

The rearrangement joins TRBV3-1 (or the pseudogene TRBV3-2) to TRBJ2-3, with D possibly TRBD1 on 7 matching bases. Germline V lookup: CDR1 LGHDT, CDR2 YNNKEL (reference sequence). The germline V and J ends were trimmed by 2 bases and 3 bases, with 12 bases remaining between them. The length of the CDR3 is 15 residues. CDR3 in amino acids: CASSQSPGGTDTQYF. CDR3 bases: TGTGCCAGCAGCCAATCTCCAGGGGGGACAGATACGCAGTATTTT.